A single sample is the source of the 5 T cell receptor beta chains below, sequenced in a study of cytomegalovirus exposure and HLA in healthy donors. The study ran its PCR with 60 Vbeta and 13 Jbeta primers. The protocol was immunoSEQ multiplex PCR, while the TCRdb copy is restricted to in-frame clones and leaves out a portion. This sample has over 100,000 clones, with around 76% found just once. The sequencing sample was made of PBMCs. All receptors come from a male donor in good health and CMV-seronegative.

V is TRBV30 and J is TRBJ2-7; a weak D match, TRBD1 (6 bases). Trimming left V 5 bases short and J 6 bases short, with 14 bases between. The CDR3 loop spans 12 amino acids. CDR1 and CDR2 (germline): GTSNPN, SVGIG (reference sequence). The CDR3 DNA reads as TGTGCCTGGGGACAGACTGACTTCGAGCAGTACTTC. The encoded protein is CAWGQTDFEQYF.

The J gene is TRBJ2-4, the V gene TRBV2; TRBD1 matches at 9 bases. CDR3 length equals 16 residues. Germline CDR1 and CDR2: SNHLY and FYNNEI. V dropped 8 bases and J dropped 4; count of bases not matched to a gene: 12. CDR3 sequence (DNA): TGTGCCAGCTCGACGATGACCGGGACAGGGAAAAACATTCAGTACTTC. Its translation is CASSTMTGTGKNIQYF.

The chain combines TRBV9 with TRBJ2-2, with a possible D match to TRBD1 (7 bases). V lost 1 base, J lost 5 bases, and 12 bases lay in between. The CDR3 is 15 amino acids. Germline CDR1 reads SGDLS; CDR2 reads YYNGEE. The CDR3 nucleotides read TGTGCCAGCAGCGTACAGGGGGGACGAACCGGGGAGCTGTTTTTT. It specifies CASSVQGGRTGELFF.

Concerning this clone itself: The germline gene is not matched at one end of the junction; a read error may be the cause. The chain carries TRBV6-1 and TRBJ2-1, with D perhaps matching TRBD2 (5 bases). Germline assignment: CDR1 MNHNS and CDR2 SASEGT. The CDR3 length is 15 residues. The CDR3 nucleotides read TGTACCAGCAGTGAAGCGGCCAGATCTTACAATGAGCAGTTCTTC. Translated: CTSSEAARSYNEQFF.

This clone was observed a few times. The chain has TRBV27 and TRBJ1-5; D uncertain. This CDR3 spans 12 amino acids. Trimming shortened V by 3 bases and J by 5 bases, and 5 bases separated the two germline ends. Looked up from germline, CDR1 is MNHEY and CDR2 is SMNVEV (reference sequence). As DNA, the CDR3 is TGTGCCAGCAGTTTTTTAGATCAGCCCCAGCATTTT. Residues: CASSFLDQPQHF.